Included here is one T cell receptor beta chain sequence, with context. Trimming took 6 bases from V and 8 from J; bases not matched to a gene: 12. CDR1 and CDR2 from the germline V gene are MDHEN and SYDVKM. The CDR3 contains 15 residues. This sample stems from a study of blood T cell repertoires in COVID-19. Study-level information: T cells, B-cell-depleted T cells, or PBMCs provided the cDNA or gDNA that served as material.

Per the study methods: For nucleated cells, counts were estimated from reference gene primer amplification. Here immunoSEQ multiplex PCR was the method, and the copy in TCRdb shows in-frame clones only, minus some. The V and J calls and the clone size are those of that table, but D and trimming were determined from the DNA. The data show hundreds of thousands of clones, roughly nine tenths seen once. The study recruited people aged roughly 18 to 100 years across under 25 US areas. Input material: PBMCs or T cells enriched from blood (not recorded which). The chain has TRBV28 and TRBJ2-4, with 8 bases that match TRBD2. The source is a woman aged 40 to 50 who had recovered from COVID-19. For the CDR3, the DNA is TGTGCCAGCAGAGTAGCGGGAACCCCGGGTCACATTCAGTACTTC. Its protein is CASRVAGTPGHIQYF. Based on the CDR3 plus reference TRBV28 and TRBJ2-4, the full variable domain is DVKVTQSSRYLVKRTGEKVFLECVQDMDHENMFWYRQDPGLGLRLIYFSYDVKMKEKGDIPEGYSVSREKKERFSLILESASTNQTSMYLCASRVAGTPGHIQYFGAGTRLSVL.